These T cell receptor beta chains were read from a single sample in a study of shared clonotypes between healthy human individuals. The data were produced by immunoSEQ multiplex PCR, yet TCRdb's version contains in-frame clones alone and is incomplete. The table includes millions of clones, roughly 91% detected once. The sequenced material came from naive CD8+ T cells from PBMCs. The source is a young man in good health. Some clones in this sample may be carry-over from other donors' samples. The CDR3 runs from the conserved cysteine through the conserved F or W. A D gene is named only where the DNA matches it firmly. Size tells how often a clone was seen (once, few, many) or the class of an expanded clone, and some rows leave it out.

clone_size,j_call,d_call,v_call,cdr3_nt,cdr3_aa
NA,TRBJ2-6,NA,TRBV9,TGTGCCAGCAGCCTAACTAGCAGCAGCTCTGGGGCCAACGTCCTGACTTTC,CASSLTSSSSGANVLTF
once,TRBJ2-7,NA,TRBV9,TGTGCCAGCCACGGACTCCCCACCTACGAGCAGTACTTC,CASHGLPTYEQYF
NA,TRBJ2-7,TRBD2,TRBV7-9,TGTGCCAGCAGCCCGGGACTAGCGGGGCCCAGGGATATTGAGCAGTACTTC,CASSPGLAGPRDIEQYF
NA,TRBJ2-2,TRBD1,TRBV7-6,TGTGCCACTGCTGATAACAGGGGCCTCACCGGGGAGCTGTTTTTT,CATADNRGLTGELFF
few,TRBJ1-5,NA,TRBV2,TGTGCCAGCAGTGATTGGAGCAATCAGCCCCAGCATTTT,CASSDWSNQPQHF
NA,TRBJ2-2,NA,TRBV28,TGTGCCAGCAGTCTACGGACTCGGTACGGGGAGCTGTTTTTT,CASSLRTRYGELFF
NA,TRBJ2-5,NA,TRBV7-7,TGTGCCAGCAGCTTCTGGGGGCGGGAGACCCAGTACTTC,CASSFWGRETQYF
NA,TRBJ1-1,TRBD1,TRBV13,TGTGCCAGCAGCTTAGCGGCAGGGGGAGGGACTGAAGCTTTCTTT,CASSLAAGGGTEAFF
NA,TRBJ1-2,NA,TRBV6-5,TGTGCCAGCAGCAGCCGTCCCACTAACTATGGCTACACCTTC,CASSSRPTNYGYTF
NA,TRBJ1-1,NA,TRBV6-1,TGTGCCAGCAGTGAATGGGGGCCAATCACTGAAGCTTTCTTT,CASSEWGPITEAFF
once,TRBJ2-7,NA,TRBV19,TGTGCCAGTAGTATTCTGACAGGGAGGAACTACGAGCAGTACTTC,CASSILTGRNYEQYF
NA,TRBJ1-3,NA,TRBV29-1,TGCAGCGTTCGAGTAGCCGGAAACACCATATATTTT,CSVRVAGNTIYF
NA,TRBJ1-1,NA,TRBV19,TGTGCCAGTAGTATATTCGGGAGCACTGAAGCTTTCTTT,CASSIFGSTEAFF
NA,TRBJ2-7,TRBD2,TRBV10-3,TGTGCCACCCAGGGACTAGCGGGAGACTCCTACGAGCAGTACTTC,CATQGLAGDSYEQYF
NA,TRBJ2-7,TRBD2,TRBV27,TGTGCCAGCAGTTCCGCGGTACTAGCGGGAGCAGTGGGCGAGCAGTACTTC,CASSSAVLAGAVGEQYF
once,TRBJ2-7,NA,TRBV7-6,TGTGCCAGCAGCTTAGGCGGCGACGAGCAGTACTTC,CASSLGGDEQYF
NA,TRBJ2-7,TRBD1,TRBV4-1,TGCGCCAGCAGCCTCAAAAGCCCGACAGGGGTCTACGAGCAGTACTTC,CASSLKSPTGVYEQYF
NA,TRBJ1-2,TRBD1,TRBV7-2,TGTGCCAGCAGCTTAGAGGGGGCGCCCGGCTACACCTTC,CASSLEGAPGYTF
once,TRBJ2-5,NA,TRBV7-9,TGTGCCAGCAGCCCAACAGGAGAGACCCAGTACTTC,CASSPTGETQYF
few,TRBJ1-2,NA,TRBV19,TGTGCCAGTAGTATTAGGCGGGATGGCTACACCTTC,CASSIRRDGYTF
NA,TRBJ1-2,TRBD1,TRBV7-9,TGTGCCAGCAGCCCTGGGGGCAGGGGGGTGGACTACACCTTC,CASSPGGRGVDYTF
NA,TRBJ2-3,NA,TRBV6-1,TGTGCCAGCGGTGCGGGGGCGGAACTATACCCCACAGATACGCAGTATTTT,CASGAGAELYPTDTQYF
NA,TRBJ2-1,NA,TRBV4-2,TGTGCCAGCAGCCAAGGGCCCCGTAACGATCTAGTGAAGTTCTTC,CASSQGPRNDLVKFF
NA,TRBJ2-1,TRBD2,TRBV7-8,TGTGCCAGCAGCCGGACTAGCGGGAGCAATGAGCAGTTCTTC,CASSRTSGSNEQFF
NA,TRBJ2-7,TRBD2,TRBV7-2,TGTGCCAGCACCCCGGGGTACCTAGCGGGAGGTGGTAACGAGCAGTACTTC,CASTPGYLAGGGNEQYF
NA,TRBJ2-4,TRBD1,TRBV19,TGTGCCAGTAGGGGACAGGGGCGGGCCAAAAACATTCAGTACTTC,CASRGQGRAKNIQYF
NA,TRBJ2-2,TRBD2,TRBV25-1,TGTGCCAGCAGTGAAGGGGGGAGGGCTAGCGGAACCGGGGAGCTGTTTTTT,CASSEGGRASGTGELFF
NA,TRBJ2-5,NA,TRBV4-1,TGCGCCAGCAGCCAAGCAGTACAAGAGACCCAGTACTTC,CASSQAVQETQYF
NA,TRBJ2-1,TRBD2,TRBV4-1,TGCGCCAGCAGCCAAGCCCCTGGCGGGAGGGCGGGTAATGAGCAGTTCTTC,CASSQAPGGRAGNEQFF
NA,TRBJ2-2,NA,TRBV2,TGTGCCAGCACGGGGTTATTCGGGAGCCCCGGGGAGCTGTTTTTT,CASTGLFGSPGELFF
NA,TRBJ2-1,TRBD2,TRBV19,TGTGCCAGTAGTAGCGGGAGAGGGTATGAGCAGTTCTTC,CASSSGRGYEQFF
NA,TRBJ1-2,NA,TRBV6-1,TGTGCCAGCAGTGAGGGCACTACCCCGACCTACTATGGCTACACCTTC,CASSEGTTPTYYGYTF
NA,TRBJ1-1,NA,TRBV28,TGTGCCAGCAGTTGGAGGGGGAACACTGAAGCTTTCTTT,CASSWRGNTEAFF
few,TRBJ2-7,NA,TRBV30,TGTGCCTGGAGTGTAACTGGGGTCGAGCAGTACTTC,CAWSVTGVEQYF
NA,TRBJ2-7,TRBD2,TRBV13,TGTGCCAGCAGCTTAGGGCTAGCGGACCCCTACGAGCAGTACTTC,CASSLGLADPYEQYF
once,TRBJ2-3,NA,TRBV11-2,TGTGCCAGCAGCTTATCCCTCGCGACAGATACGCAGTATTTT,CASSLSLATDTQYF
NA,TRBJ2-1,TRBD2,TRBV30,TGTGCCTGGAGTCCATGGGGGACTAGTCAATACAATGAGCAGTTCTTC,CAWSPWGTSQYNEQFF
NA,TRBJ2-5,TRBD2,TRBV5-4,TGTGCCAGCAGCAGGGGACTAGATACAGTATCCTCCCAAGAGACCCAGTACTTC,CASSRGLDTVSSQETQYF
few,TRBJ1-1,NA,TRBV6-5,TGTGCCAGCAGTTATTCGGGGTACACTGAAGCTTTCTTT,CASSYSGYTEAFF